The entry below gives a single T cell receptor beta chain sequence along with its context. Its antigen is unknown. This CDR3 spans 15 amino acids. Germline V gene data show CDR1 as SQVTM and CDR2 as ANQGSEA. V was clipped by 3 bases and J by 4 bases; unmatched bases: 7. Use of 60 Vbeta and 13 Jbeta primers characterized the PCR. Clones were read by immunoSEQ multiplex PCR, and TCRdb kept only the in-frame ones, dropping some. Of 270,000 or so clones listed, 85% to 95% were seen once; the top ten hold around 1.7%. This record comes from a study of cytomegalovirus exposure and HLA in healthy donors. Whole-study results and caveats: Based on reports, TCR beta sequences accurately predicted HLA-A and HLA-B alleles for most subjects. CMV serostatus was the only recorded immune exposure for donors.

The J gene is TRBJ2-1, the V gene TRBV29-1; 9 bases line up with TRBD1. The clonotype comes from a girl aged 2-10 years in good health and CMV-seronegative. The sequenced sample was PBMCs. The chain's CDR3 is CSVETGQGIYNEQFF. For the CDR3, the DNA is TGCAGCGTTGAGACGGGACAGGGAATTTACAATGAGCAGTTCTTC.